The rows below give T cell receptor beta chains drawn from one sample of a study of T cell repertoires in cytomegalovirus infection. TCRdb re-derived calls from the reads in MiXCR, one entry per CDR3 protein. The data show approximately 730,000 distinct CDR3 sequences, approximately 33% seen once. No antigen has been assigned to these receptors. This specimen consisted of cultured PBMCs, obtained from culture after CMV antigen stimulation. The receptors derive from a human donor in good health (CMV status not recorded). Some clones in this sample may be carry-over from other donors' samples. Each CDR3 is given with its conserved first and last residue. A D gene is named only where the DNA matches it firmly. Not every row has a clone size; where given, it reads once, few, many or a size class.

J: TRBJ2-7; D: TRBD2; V: TRBV4-3; size: .; DNA: TGCGCCAGCAGCCAAGATTGTGGCGGGAGTTTCCACGAGCAGTACTTC; CDR3: CASSQDCGGSFHEQYF
J: TRBJ2-1; D: TRBD2; V: TRBV6-5; size: .; DNA: TGTGCCAGCAGTTACCGGGGGGGATACAATGAGCAGTTCTTC; CDR3: CASSYRGGYNEQFF
J: TRBJ2-7; D: .; V: TRBV7-2; size: many; DNA: TGTGCCAGCAGCTTAGTTATGGGTTCCTACGAGCAGTACTTC; CDR3: CASSLVMGSYEQYF
J: TRBJ1-5; D: .; V: TRBV4-1; size: few; DNA: TGCGCCAGCAGCCAAGGTACGGGACAACCTAGCAATCAGCCCCAGCATTTT; CDR3: CASSQGTGQPSNQPQHF
J: TRBJ1-1; D: TRBD1; V: TRBV6-5; size: .; DNA: TGTGCCAGCAGTTCGGGAGCCCCCCCGGGGGACAGGGCAGGAGCTTTCTTT; CDR3: CASSSGAPPGDRAGAFF
J: TRBJ2-5; D: .; V: TRBV11-2; size: .; DNA: TGTGCCAGCAGCTCCCTGGTCGGTGGGGAGACCCAGTACTTC; CDR3: CASSSLVGGETQYF
J: TRBJ1-2; D: .; V: TRBV11-2; size: few; DNA: TGTGCCAGCAGCCCCCTCGGGGATCCGGACTATGGCTACACCTTC; CDR3: CASSPLGDPDYGYTF
J: TRBJ1-5; D: .; V: TRBV2; size: .; DNA: TGTGCCAGCATTGGGGGGTACGGGCAGCCCCAGCATTTT; CDR3: CASIGGYGQPQHF
J: TRBJ2-1; D: .; V: TRBV7-2; size: many; DNA: TGTGCCAGCAGCCCAAGGGGACTTTCGCCTTACGATGAGCAGTTCTTC; CDR3: CASSPRGLSPYDEQFF
J: TRBJ2-1; D: TRBD2; V: TRBV4-1; size: .; DNA: TGCGCCAGCAGCCAAAGCACTCTAGCGGGGGCCTACAATGAGCAGTTCTTC; CDR3: CASSQSTLAGAYNEQFF
J: TRBJ2-2; D: .; V: TRBV28; size: .; DNA: TGTGCCAGCAGTTACCCCCTATCAGCAGGGGACACCGGGGAGCTGTTTTTT; CDR3: CASSYPLSAGDTGELFF
J: TRBJ2-1; D: .; V: TRBV29-1; size: .; DNA: TGCAGCGCCACAGGGTTAGCCTACAATGAGCAGTTCTTC; CDR3: CSATGLAYNEQFF